This T cell receptor (beta chain) derives from a study of blood T cells in healthy people across ages. Study-level points and caveats: PBMCs went unsorted, and a conclusive naive versus antigen-experienced comparison was therefore prevented. Long-lived and aged donors differed, with more naive CD4+ cells and higher diversity in the long-lived.

This CDR3 is 12 amino acids long. The germline CDR1 and CDR2 sequences are SQVTM and ANQGSEA. Primers used in a second PCR of roughly 6 to 11 cycles were a sample-barcoded 5' primer and a J-beta primer mix. MiXCR, applied by TCRdb to the 5' RACE reads, yields one record per CDR3 protein. In the table there are 270,000 or so distinct CDR3 sequences, 25% to 30% of which are singletons. This clonotype was detected only a few times. The antigen is undetermined. This may be a read error: a much more frequent sequence differs by one nucleotide. Isolation yielded PBMCs, at least 6 million per sample, in every case.

The rearrangement joins TRBV29-1 to TRBJ2-7; D gene unclear. This clonotype originated in a woman aged 70-85 years in good health. Sequencing input: blood. The CDR3 DNA follows: TGCAGCGTTGCAAGCGACGGCTACGGGCAGTACTTC. Encoded protein: CSVASDGYGQYF.